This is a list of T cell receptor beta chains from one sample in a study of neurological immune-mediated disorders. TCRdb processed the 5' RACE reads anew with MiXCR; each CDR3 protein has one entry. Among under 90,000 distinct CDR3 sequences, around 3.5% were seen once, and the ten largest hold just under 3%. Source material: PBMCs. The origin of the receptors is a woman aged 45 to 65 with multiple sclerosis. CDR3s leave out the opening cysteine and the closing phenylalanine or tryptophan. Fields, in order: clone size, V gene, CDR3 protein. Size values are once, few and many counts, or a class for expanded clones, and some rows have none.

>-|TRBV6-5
ASRRTTGLTGELF
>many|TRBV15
ATSRGGTGELF
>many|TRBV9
ASSSTGGFQPQH
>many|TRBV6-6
ASSYGDSSYEQY
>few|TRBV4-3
ASSQRDRAIMNTEAF
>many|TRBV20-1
SASPQGASYEQY
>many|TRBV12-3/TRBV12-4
ASSLQYPSGPRNEQF
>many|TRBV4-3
ASSQEGTRETQY
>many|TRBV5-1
ASTPGPGATEKLF
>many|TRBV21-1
ASSKAGRNTEAF
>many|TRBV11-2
ASSYRPSGGVYEQY
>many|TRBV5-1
ASGPTTSYGYT
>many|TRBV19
ATSESSYEQY
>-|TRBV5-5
ASSLVGLNYGNTIY
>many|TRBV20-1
SARRQLGEGYT
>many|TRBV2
ASSGASRDLPKETQY
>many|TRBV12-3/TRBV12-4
ASSPRWGTNEKLF
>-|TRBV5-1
ASSLFSGGRTDTQY
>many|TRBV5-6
ASSLGVDYEQY
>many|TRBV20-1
SASLRGANGEAF
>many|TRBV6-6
ASSYSSLGDEKLF
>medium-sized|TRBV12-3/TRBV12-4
ASSPGTRIRGQY
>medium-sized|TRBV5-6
ASSTTSATYEQY
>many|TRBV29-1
SVRSGGLTGELF
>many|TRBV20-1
SAFYPGGDETQY
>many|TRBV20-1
SARAGTGGGETQY
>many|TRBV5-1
ASSLETHSDTQY
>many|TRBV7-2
ASSLKFLSGGGTGELF
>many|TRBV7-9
ASSPGNEQY
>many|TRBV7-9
ASSARGSYEQY
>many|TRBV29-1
SVEGGRGFYEQY
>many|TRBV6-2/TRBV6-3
ASSTAQETQY
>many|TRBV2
ASSSGGENEQF
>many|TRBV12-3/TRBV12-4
ASSLAPGQENTEAF
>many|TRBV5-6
ASSLLQGLASPLH
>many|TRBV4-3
ASSLQVTNTGELF
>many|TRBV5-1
ASSTGTVSSYEQY
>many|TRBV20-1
SAPSGGQGSTDTQY
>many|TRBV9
ASSGGRTTYEQY
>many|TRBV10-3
AISELYTEAF